This entry lists 5 T cell receptor beta chains sequenced from one sample in a study of cytomegalovirus exposure and HLA in healthy donors. 13 Jbeta primers and 60 Vbeta primers were used for the PCR. Only in-frame clones appear in the TCRdb table, and some are missing; sequencing was by immunoSEQ multiplex PCR. The sample holds fewer than 200,000 clones, 79% seen once. The sequencing input was PBMCs. The receptor set was obtained from a woman between 35 and 50 years old in good health and CMV-seronegative.

CDR3 DNA: TGTGCCAGCAGTTTAGGGGGGGTGGGCACTGAAGCTTTCTTT. It is translated as CASSLGGVGTEAFF. The rearrangement uses TRBV28 and TRBJ1-1, with D perhaps TRBD1 (5 bases). Germline V gives CDR1 MDHEN, CDR2 SYDVKM. V was pared by 2 bases and J by 4 bases, with 11 bases between. CDR3 length: 14 residues.

This sequence joins TRBV28 and TRBJ1-1; tentatively, D is TRBD1 (5 bases). V was clipped by 6 bases and J by 9 bases, with 20 bases between them. Per the germline V gene, CDR1 is MDHEN and CDR2 is SYDVKM. This CDR3 region has 14 residues. The CDR3 is CASSPRDFSNKAFF. CDR3 DNA: TGTGCCAGCAGCCCCCGGGACTTCTCGAATAAAGCTTTCTTT.

The chain couples TRBV5-1 to TRBJ1-2; 11 bases align to TRBD1. Germline loops: CDR1 SGHRS, CDR2 YFSETQ. Losses at the gene ends were 4 bases for V and 2 bases for J; bases not matched to a gene: 4. The CDR3 totals 15 residues. The CDR3 coding sequence is TGCGCCAGCAGCCCGGGGACAGGGGGAAACTATGGCTACACCTTC. This gives the protein CASSPGTGGNYGYTF.

J is TRBJ2-1 and V is TRBV5-4; weak D call: TRBD1 (7 bases). V was clipped by 2 bases and J by 6 bases, with 15 bases between them. Per the germline V gene, CDR1 is SGHNT and CDR2 is YYREEE (reference sequence). The CDR3 length is 15 residues. The CDR3 loop is CASSFLRDSINEQFF. Written as DNA, the CDR3 is TGTGCCAGCAGCTTTTTGCGGGACAGCATCAATGAGCAGTTCTTC.

The chain combines TRBV19 with TRBJ2-7; 9 nucleotides line up with TRBD1. Germline CDR1 is LNHDA and CDR2 is SQIVND (reference sequence). This CDR3 contains 15 residues. The V gene end was trimmed by 5 bases and the J gene end by 4 bases; junction bases not matched to a gene: 9. The CDR3 DNA follows: TGTGCCAGTAGTTGGCTCGCGGACAGGGGTTACGAGCAGTACTTC. It codes for CASSWLADRGYEQYF.